This T cell receptor (beta chain) was captured in a study of early T cells in non-severe SARS-CoV-2 infection. Overall study results and limits: VDJdb matches were skewed toward anti-spike CD8 T cell responses.

V lost 8 bases, J lost 6 bases, and 6 bases stayed unmatched. The CDR3 is made up of 14 amino acids. From germline, CDR1 is SGHVS and CDR2 FQNEAQ. This clonotype was counted at least ten times. The antigen remains unidentified. MiXCR, applied by TCRdb to the 5' RACE reads, yields one record per CDR3 protein. In the table there are around 83,000 distinct CDR3 sequences, roughly 12% of which are singletons. Sample: whole blood, taken at baseline. The TCR was taken from an adult who was a healthcare worker with PCR-confirmed SARS-CoV-2 infection or an uninfected control (not recorded which). The V and J genes are TRBV7-8 and TRBJ2-1; 11 bases match TRBD2. As DNA, the CDR3 is TGTGCCAGCCGCGGACTAGCGGGTGGCAATGAGCAGTTCTTC. Its translation is CASRGLAGGNEQFF. The complete variable domain, with remaining parts taken from reference TRBV7-8 and TRBJ2-1, reads GAGVSQSPRYKVAKRGQDVALRCDPISGHVSLFWYQQALGQGPEFLTYFQNEAQLDKSGLPSDRFFAERPEGSVSTLKIQRTQQEDSAVYLCASRGLAGGNEQFFGPGTRLTVL.